This T cell receptor beta chain emerged from a study of human T cells and chemical hapten exposure. Overall study: The study traced per-sample TCR yield variation mainly to small differences in pooled library volumes.

Whole-study findings and limits: The number of TCRs above 1 in 1000 frequency did not change after DPC sensitization.

The library put unique molecular identifiers onto individual cDNA molecules. In the original processing: Between 23,224 and 690,600 TCRs appeared in each sample, and the median stood at 95,638. TCRdb processed the reads anew with MiXCR; each CDR3 protein has one entry. TCRdb, not the authors, supplied the V and J calls. The repertoire holds 95,000 to 150,000 distinct CDR3 sequences, with 8% to 9.5% as singletons. This clonotype has at least ten counts. Its antigen is unknown. Total RNA came from unfractionated whole blood. This receptor was identified in a human donor in good health. Some clones in this sample may be carry-over from other donors' samples. Sequencing was carried out using whole blood.

CDR3 bases: TGTGCCATCAGTGAGTCGGAAGGGAGAGGGACAGATACGCAGTATTTT. Its protein product is CAISESEGRGTDTQYF. The genes are TRBV10-3 and TRBJ2-3, with a tentative D call TRBD2 (5 bases). The CDR3 consists of 16 residues. Per the germline V gene, CDR1 is ENHRY and CDR2 is SYGVKD. Trimming removed 0 bases at V and 3 bases at J, with 13 bases between.